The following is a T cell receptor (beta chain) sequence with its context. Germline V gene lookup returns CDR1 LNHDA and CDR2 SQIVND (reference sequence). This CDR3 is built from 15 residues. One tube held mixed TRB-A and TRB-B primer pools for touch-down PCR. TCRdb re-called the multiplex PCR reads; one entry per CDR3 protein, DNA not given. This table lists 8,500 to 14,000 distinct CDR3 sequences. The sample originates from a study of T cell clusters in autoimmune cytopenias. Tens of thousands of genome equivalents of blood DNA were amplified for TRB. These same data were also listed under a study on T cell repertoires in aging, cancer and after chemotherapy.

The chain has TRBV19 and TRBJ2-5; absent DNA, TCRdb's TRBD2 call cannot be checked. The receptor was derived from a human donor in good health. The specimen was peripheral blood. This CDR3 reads CASRNQGTSQETQYF.